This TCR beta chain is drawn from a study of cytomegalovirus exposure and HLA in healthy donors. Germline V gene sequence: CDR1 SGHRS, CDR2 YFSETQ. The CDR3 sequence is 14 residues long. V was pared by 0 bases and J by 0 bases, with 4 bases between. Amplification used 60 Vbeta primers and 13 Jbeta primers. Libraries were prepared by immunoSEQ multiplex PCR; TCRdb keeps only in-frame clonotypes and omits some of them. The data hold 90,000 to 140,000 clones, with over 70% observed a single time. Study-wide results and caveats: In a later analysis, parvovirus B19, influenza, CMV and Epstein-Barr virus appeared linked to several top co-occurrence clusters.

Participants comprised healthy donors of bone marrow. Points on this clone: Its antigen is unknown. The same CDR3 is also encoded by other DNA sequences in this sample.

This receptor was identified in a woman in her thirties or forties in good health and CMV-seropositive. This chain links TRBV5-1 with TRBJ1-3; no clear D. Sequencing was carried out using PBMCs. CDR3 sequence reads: CASSLESSGNTIYF. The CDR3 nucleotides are TGCGCCAGCAGCTTGGAGAGCTCTGGAAACACCATATATTTT.